This entry features one TCR beta chain sequence. There is no known antigen for this receptor. One base away there is no much larger clone; base qualities are not given. Only healthy Caucasian donors were included. The twin cohort comprised three pairs of female monozygotic twins, all aged about 18 to 29 years. Positive isolation kits from Invitrogen were used to isolate the CD4+ and CD8+ T cell populations. Library prep was done by 5' RACE. For sequencing, an Illumina HiSeq 2000 was employed. Template switching introduced a universal primer binding site; the final cDNA contained a unique molecular identifier, enabling accurate counting of TCR cDNA molecules. First-strand cDNA for TCR alpha and beta chains was synthesized from specific primers in the conserved constant-segment region. Each cDNA library was double barcoded, with a SMART-Mk sample barcode plus Illumina barcodes, to control for contamination. TruSeq adapter sequences and Illumina sample barcodes were added in two successive PCR steps. The TCR alpha and beta cDNA libraries were sequenced on the Illumina HiSeq platform using custom primers. Under the source paper's analysis protocol: Unique molecular identifiers were extracted from raw reads with MiGEC, and CDR3 positions were determined with MiXCR. For each individual, recombination models were inferred using an EM algorithm with the repgenHMM and IGoR tools. The tcR package in R was used for shared clonotype analysis, with sharing normalized by the product of cloneset sizes. To study raw recombination free of thymic and clonal selection effects, out-of-frame nonproductive sequences were analyzed. TCRdb passed the public sequencing reads through fastp at Q25 and MiXCR, retaining productive beta sequences. Rows are combined by CDR3 protein, so each entry shows the most common genes and DNA. It is TCRdb's table, rather than the study itself, that gives the V and J calls and clone size. The sample contains roughly 260,000 distinct CDR3 sequences, around 7.6% of them found a single time. The ten biggest clones cover roughly 5.4% of the sample.

The sample is drawn from a study of identical twins (dated by TCRdb to 2016 to 2017). Some background on the complete study: The study deep-sequenced TCR alpha and beta repertoires from monozygotic twins, unrelated adults of various ages and cord blood to test whether fetal clonotypes persist. Replicate twin experiments were performed at different times using different library preparation protocols to rule out contamination. The paper's findings and limits, for the study overall: Conclusions relied on cross-sectional statistical analysis, since the same donors could not be followed over many years. In beta out-of-frame sequences, excess twin sharing was weaker, because having fewer shared sequences lowered the signal-to-noise ratio. Invariant T cells such as MAIT and iNKT could partly confound zero-insertion analyses, though diverse VJ usage argued against this for most clonotypes. Out-of-frame TCR alpha sequences shared between twins showed an excess of low generation-probability sequences compared with coincidental sharing between unrelated individuals. In monozygotic twins, recombination models systematically underestimated out-of-frame TCR alpha sharing, but the models matched the sharing seen between unrelated individuals. Fewer insertions were carried by abundant cord blood beta clonotypes; a weaker similar trend was observed in young adult naive repertoires, while no such trend was observed in memory repertoires.

CDR1 LGHDT and CDR2 YNNKEL were looked up in the germline V gene (reference sequence). The junction carries 14 bases between V and J, which are trimmed by 3 bases and 8 bases respectively. From the cysteine up to the phenylalanine, the CDR3 has a length of 14 residues. Of the read, only the CDR3 DNA is kept; its 42 bases are in frame from base 1. This sample also appeared in a second study, on yellow fever vaccine responses in identical twins. The second publication reports: The T cell response to vaccination in identical twins was reported by the authors to appear partly convergent and partly personalized. The study precisely tracked vaccine-responding T cell clones in identical twins.

The specimen was CD8+ T cells sorted from blood. The V and J genes are TRBV3-1 and TRBJ2-4; the D gene is not confidently resolved. The receptor comes from a young woman in good health. The CDR3 corresponds to CASSHSVMSDIQYF. The nucleotides are TGTGCCAGCAGCCACTCGGTTATGTCGGACATTCAGTACTTC. Reference TRBV3-1 and TRBJ2-4 genes cover what lies past the CDR3, so the full variable domain is DTAVSQTPKYLVTQMGNDKSIKCEQNLGHDTMYWYKQDSKKFLKIMFSYNNKELIINETVPNRFSPKSPDKAHLNLHINSLELGDSAVYFCASSHSVMSDIQYFGAGTRLSVL.